This T cell receptor beta chain was observed in a study of CD8+ T cells in alopecia areata. Study-level information: It was oral tofacitinib, at 5 to 10 mg twice daily, that treated patients received. Study observations and caveats: Tofacitinib significantly reduced both scalp clonality and expanded CD8+ clones among the top 100. In scalp and blood, many expanded lesional clones persisted during tofacitinib.

Treatment: oral pan-JAK inhibitor, 5-10 mg twice daily. Investigators isolated RNA and reverse transcribed it into cDNA to act as the sequencing template. Sequenced by immunoSEQ multiplex PCR; TCRdb stores in-frame clones only, minus some. The data hold approximately 90,000 clones, with about two thirds observed a single time. Germline V gene data show CDR1 as SGHDN and CDR2 as FVKESK. The V gene end was trimmed by 3 bases and the J gene end by 8 bases; junction bases not matched to a gene: 12. The CDR3 spans 16 residues. Turning to this clone: The antigen is undetermined.

Here the sequenced sample was CD8+ T cells sorted from blood, taken between weeks 44 and 45, from a patient treated with tofacitinib. The source is a human donor with alopecia areata. J is TRBJ2-1 and V is TRBV14; 8 positions match TRBD1. CDR3 protein: CASSHGRRDRFDEQFF. In DNA, the CDR3 is TGTGCCAGCAGCCATGGGCGAAGGGACAGGTTCGATGAGCAGTTCTTC.